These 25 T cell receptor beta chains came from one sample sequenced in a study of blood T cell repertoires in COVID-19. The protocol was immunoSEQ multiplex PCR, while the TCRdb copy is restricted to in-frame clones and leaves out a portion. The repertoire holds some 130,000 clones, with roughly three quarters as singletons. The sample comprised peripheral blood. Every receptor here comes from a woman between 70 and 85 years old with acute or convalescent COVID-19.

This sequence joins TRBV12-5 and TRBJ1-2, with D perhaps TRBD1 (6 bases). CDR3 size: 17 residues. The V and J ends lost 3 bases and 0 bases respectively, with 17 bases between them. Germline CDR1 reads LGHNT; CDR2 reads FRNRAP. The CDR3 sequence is CASGFQGQFLTNYGYTF. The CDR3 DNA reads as TGTGCTAGTGGTTTTCAGGGACAATTCCTTACTAACTATGGCTACACCTTC.

The CDR3 here is CASSSGWATGELFF. In DNA, the CDR3 is TGTGCCAGCAGCTCAGGGTGGGCCACCGGGGAGCTGTTTTTT. The chain joins TRBV7-3 to TRBJ2-2, with D possibly TRBD1 on 5 matching bases. CDR1 and CDR2 (germline): SGHTA, FQGTGA. With 4 bases removed from V and 4 bases from J, the gap between germline ends came to 10 bases. The CDR3 extends over 14 amino acids.

Written as DNA, the CDR3 is TGTGCCAGCAGAGAACAGGGTTTAAACTATGGCTACACCTTC. Protein sequence: CASREQGLNYGYTF. This chain links TRBV2 with TRBJ1-2; weak D call: TRBD1 (6 bases). CDR1 and CDR2 (germline): SNHLY, FYNNEI. This CDR3 is built from 14 residues. V was cut by 6 bases and J by 2 bases, with 13 bases left in between.

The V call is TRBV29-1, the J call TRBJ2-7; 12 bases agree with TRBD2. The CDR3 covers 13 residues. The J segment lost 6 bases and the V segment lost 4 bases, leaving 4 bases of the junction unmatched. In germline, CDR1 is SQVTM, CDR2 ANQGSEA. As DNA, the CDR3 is TGCAGCGTTGGTACTAGCGGGAGGACCGAGCAGTACTTC. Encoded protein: CSVGTSGRTEQYF.

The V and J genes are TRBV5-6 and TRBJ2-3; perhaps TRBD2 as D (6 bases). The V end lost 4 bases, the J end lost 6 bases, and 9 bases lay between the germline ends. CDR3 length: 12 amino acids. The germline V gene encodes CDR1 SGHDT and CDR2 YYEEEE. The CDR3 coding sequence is TGTGCCAGCAGCCCGGGACTGGATACGCAGTATTTT. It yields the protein CASSPGLDTQYF.

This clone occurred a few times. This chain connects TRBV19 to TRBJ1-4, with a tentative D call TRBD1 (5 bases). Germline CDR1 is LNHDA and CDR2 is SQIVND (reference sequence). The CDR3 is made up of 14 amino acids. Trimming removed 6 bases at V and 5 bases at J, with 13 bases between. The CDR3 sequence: CASSRVTENEKLFF. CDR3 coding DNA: TGTGCCAGTAGCCGTGTGACAGAGAATGAAAAACTGTTTTTT.

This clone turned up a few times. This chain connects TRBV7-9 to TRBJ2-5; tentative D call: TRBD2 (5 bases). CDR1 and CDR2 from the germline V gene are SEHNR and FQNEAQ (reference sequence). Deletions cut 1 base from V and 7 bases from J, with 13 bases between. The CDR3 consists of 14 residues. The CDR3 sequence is CASSLGGEAGTQYF. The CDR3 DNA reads TGTGCCAGCAGCTTAGGAGGAGAGGCGGGGACCCAGTACTTC.

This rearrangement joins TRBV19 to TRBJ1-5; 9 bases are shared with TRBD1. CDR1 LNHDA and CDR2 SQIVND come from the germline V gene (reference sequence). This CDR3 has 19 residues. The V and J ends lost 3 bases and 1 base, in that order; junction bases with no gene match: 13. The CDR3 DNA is TGTGCCAGTAGTATTTCTCGGACAGGGGCGGACTGGAGCAATCAGCCCCAGCATTTT. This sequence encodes CASSISRTGADWSNQPQHF.

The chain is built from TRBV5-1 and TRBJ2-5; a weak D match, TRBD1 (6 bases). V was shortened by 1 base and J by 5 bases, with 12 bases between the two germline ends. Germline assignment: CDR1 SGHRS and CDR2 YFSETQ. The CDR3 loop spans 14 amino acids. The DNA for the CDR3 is TGCGCCAGCAGCTTGACAGGGCCGGGGGAGACCCAGTACTTC. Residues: CASSLTGPGETQYF.

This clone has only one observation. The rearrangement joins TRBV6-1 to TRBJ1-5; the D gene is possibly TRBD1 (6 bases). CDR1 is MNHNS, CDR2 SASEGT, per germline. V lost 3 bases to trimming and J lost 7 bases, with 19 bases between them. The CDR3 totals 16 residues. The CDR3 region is CASSDPRGGLGQPQHF. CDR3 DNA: TGTGCCAGCAGTGACCCCCGGGGGGGGCTTGGGCAGCCCCAGCATTTT.

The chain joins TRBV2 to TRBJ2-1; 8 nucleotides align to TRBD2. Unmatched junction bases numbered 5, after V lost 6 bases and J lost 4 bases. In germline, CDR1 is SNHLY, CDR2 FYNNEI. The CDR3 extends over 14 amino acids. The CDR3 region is CASRMTSEYNEQFF. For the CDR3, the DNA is TGTGCCAGCAGGATGACTAGCGAGTACAATGAGCAGTTCTTC. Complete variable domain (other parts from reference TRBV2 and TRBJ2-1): EPEVTQTPSHQVTQMGQEVILRCVPISNHLYFYWYRQILGQKVEFLVSFYNNEISEKSEIFDDQFSVERPDGSNFTLKIRSTKLEDSAMYFCASRMTSEYNEQFFGPGTRLTVL.

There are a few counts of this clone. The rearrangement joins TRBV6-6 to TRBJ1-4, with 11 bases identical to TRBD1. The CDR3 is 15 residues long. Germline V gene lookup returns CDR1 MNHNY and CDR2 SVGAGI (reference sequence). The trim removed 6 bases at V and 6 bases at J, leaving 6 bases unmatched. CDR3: CASRAPGQGDEKLFF. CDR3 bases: TGTGCCAGCAGAGCGCCGGGACAGGGGGATGAAAAACTGTTTTTT.

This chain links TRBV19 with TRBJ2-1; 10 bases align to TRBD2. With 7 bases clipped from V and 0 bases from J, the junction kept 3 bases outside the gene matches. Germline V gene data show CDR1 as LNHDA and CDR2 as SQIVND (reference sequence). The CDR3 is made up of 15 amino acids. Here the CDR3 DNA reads TGTGCCAGTACCCCTAGCGGGAGCTCCTACAATGAGCAGTTCTTC. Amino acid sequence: CASTPSGSSYNEQFF.

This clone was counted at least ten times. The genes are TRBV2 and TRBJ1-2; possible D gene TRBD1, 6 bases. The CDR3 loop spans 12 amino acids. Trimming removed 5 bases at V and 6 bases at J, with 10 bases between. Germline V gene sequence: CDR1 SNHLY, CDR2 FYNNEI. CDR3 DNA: TGTGCCAGCAGTTCAGAGGGGGATGGCTACACCTTC. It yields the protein CASSSEGDGYTF.

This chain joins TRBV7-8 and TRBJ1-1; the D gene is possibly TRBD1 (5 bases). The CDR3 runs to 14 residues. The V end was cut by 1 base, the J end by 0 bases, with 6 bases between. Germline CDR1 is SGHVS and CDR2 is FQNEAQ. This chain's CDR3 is CASSLDRMNTEAFF. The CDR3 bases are TGTGCCAGCAGCTTAGACAGGATGAACACTGAAGCTTTCTTT.

The CDR3 DNA reads as TGTGCCAGCAGCCCTGGGACTAGCTCCTACAATGAGCAGTTCTTC. Amino acid sequence: CASSPGTSSYNEQFF. V usage is TRBV11-2 and J usage is TRBJ2-1; TRBD2 matches 8 bases. Germline V gene data show CDR1 as SGHAT and CDR2 as FQNNGV. The ends lost 5 bases at V and 0 bases at J; junction bases unmatched: 3. The CDR3 covers 15 residues.

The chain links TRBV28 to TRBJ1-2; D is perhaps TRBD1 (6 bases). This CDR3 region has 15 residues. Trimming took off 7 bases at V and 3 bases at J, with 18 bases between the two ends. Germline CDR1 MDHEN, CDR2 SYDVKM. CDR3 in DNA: TGTGCCAGCAAAATTTTGGGGGCTGGTGACTATGGCTACACCTTC. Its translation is CASKILGAGDYGYTF.

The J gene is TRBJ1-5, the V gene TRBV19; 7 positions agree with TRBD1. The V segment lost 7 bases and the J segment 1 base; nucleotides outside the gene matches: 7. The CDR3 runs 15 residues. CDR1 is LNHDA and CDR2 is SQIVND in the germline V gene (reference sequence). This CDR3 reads CASNLQGLSNQPQHF. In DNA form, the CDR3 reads TGTGCCAGTAATCTACAGGGGTTAAGCAATCAGCCCCAGCATTTT.

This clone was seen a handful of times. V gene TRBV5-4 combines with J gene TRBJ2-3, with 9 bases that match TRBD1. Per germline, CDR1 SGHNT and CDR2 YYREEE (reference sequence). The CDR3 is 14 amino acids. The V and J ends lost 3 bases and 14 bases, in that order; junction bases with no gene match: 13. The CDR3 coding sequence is TGTGCCAGCAGCTCAGGGACAGGGAGGGCCAGGTCGTATTTT. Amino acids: CASSSGTGRARSYF.

CDR3 region: CASSRGTGVGTGELFF. The CDR3 bases are TGTGCCAGCAGTCGCGGGACAGGGGTAGGGACCGGGGAGCTGTTTTTT. The chain employs TRBV2 and TRBJ2-2, with 10 bases matching TRBD1. CDR3 length: 16 amino acids. The V gene's germline CDR1 is SNHLY and CDR2 FYNNEI. The V gene end was trimmed by 5 bases and the J gene end by 5 bases; junction bases not matched to a gene: 8. Together with reference TRBV2 and TRBJ2-2, the CDR3 gives the full variable domain: EPEVTQTPSHQVTQMGQEVILRCVPISNHLYFYWYRQILGQKVEFLVSFYNNEISEKSEIFDDQFSVERPDGSNFTLKIRSTKLEDSAMYFCASSRGTGVGTGELFFGEGSRLTVL.

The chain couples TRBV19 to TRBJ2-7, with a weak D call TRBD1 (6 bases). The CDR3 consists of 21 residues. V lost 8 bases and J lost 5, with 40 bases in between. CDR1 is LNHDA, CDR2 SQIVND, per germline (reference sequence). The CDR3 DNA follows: TGTGCCAGTTCCAAAGAGAAGGGGGACCCTGATGACAGAGGTTCGTTCCACGAGCAGTACTTC. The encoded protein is CASSKEKGDPDDRGSFHEQYF.

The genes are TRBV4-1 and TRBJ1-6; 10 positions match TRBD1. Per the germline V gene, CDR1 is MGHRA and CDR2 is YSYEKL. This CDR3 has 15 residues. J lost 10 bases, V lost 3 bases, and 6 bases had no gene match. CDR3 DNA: TGCGCCAGCAGCCAGGGACAGGGGAGTATATCACCCCTCCACTTT. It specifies CASSQGQGSISPLHF.

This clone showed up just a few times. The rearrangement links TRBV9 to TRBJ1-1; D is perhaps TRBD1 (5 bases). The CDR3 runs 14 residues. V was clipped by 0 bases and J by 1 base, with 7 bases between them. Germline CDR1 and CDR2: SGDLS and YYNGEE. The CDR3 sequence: CASSVVQGNTEAFF. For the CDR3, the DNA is TGTGCCAGCAGCGTAGTGCAGGGGAACACTGAAGCTTTCTTT.

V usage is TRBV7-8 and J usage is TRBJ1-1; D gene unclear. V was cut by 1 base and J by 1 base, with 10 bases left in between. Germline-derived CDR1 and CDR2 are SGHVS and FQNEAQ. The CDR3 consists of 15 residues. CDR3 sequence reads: CASSLGSPGNTEAFF. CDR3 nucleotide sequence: TGTGCCAGCAGCTTAGGGTCCCCGGGGAACACTGAAGCTTTCTTT.

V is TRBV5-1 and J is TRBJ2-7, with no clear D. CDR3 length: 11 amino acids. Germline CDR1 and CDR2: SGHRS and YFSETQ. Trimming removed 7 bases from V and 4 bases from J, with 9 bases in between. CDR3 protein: CASSPGYEQYF. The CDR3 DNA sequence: TGCGCCAGCTCCCCCGGGTACGAGCAGTACTTC.